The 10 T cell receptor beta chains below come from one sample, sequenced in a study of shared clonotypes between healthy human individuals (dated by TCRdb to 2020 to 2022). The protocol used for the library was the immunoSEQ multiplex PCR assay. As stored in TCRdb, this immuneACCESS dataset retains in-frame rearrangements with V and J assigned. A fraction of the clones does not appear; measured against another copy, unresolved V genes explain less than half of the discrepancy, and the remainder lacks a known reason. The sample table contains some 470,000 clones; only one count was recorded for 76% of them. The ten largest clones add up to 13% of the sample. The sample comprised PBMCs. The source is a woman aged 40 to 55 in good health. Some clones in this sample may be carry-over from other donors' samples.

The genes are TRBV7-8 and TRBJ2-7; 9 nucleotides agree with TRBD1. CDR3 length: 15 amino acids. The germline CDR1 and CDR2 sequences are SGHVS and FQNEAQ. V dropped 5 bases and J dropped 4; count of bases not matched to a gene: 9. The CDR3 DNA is TGTGCCAGCAGCCCTGGACAGGGGACCGGGTACGAGCAGTACTTC. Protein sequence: CASSPGQGTGYEQYF.

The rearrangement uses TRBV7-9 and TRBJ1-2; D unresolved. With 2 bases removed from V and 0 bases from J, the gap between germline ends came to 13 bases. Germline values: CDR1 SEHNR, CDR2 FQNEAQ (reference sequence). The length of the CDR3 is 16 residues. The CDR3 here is CASSLWQSPTNYGYTF. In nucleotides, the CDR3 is TGTGCCAGCAGCTTATGGCAGTCACCCACTAACTATGGCTACACCTTC.

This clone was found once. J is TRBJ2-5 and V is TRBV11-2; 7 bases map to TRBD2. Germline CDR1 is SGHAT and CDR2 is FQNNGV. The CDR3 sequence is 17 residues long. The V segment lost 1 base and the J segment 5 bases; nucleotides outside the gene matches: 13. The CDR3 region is CASSLVGGSALGETQYF. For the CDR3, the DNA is TGTGCCAGCAGCTTAGTCGGGGGGTCAGCCCTAGGGGAGACCCAGTACTTC.

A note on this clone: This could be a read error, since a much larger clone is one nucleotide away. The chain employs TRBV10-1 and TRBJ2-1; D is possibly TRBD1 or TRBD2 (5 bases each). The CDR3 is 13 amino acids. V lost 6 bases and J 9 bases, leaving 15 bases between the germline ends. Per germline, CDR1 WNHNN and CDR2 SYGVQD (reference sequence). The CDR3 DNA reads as TGCGCCAGCAGCAACAGGACTTACGGTGAGCAGTTCTTC. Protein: CASSNRTYGEQFF.

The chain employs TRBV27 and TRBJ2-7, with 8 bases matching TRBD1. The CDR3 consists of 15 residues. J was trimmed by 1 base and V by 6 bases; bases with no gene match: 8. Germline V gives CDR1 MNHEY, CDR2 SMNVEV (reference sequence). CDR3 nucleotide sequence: TGTGCCAGCAGGAAACAGGGGGGCTCTTCCTACGAGCAGTACTTC. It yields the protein CASRKQGGSSYEQYF.

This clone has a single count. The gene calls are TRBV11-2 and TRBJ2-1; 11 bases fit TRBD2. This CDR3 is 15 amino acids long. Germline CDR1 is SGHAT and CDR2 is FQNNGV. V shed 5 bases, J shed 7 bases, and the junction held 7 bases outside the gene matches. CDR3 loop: CASSPTSGGENEQFF. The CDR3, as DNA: TGTGCCAGCAGCCCAACTAGCGGGGGTGAGAATGAGCAGTTCTTC.

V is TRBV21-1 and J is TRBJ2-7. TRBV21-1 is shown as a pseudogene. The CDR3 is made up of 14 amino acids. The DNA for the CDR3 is TGTGCCAGCAGCTTAGGCCAGGAGTCCTACGAGCAGTACTTC. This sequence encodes CASSLGQESYEQYF.

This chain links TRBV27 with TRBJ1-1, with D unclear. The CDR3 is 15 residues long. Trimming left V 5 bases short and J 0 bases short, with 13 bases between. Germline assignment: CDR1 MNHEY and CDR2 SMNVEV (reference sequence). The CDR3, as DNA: TGTGCCAGCAGTCCCCGACTCCGAATGAACACTGAAGCTTTCTTT. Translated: CASSPRLRMNTEAFF.

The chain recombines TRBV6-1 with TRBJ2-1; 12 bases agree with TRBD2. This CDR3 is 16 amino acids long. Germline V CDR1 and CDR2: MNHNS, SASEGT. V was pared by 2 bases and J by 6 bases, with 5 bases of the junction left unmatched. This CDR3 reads CASSEYETSGSNEQFF. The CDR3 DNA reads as TGTGCCAGCAGTGAATACGAGACTAGCGGGAGCAATGAGCAGTTCTTC.

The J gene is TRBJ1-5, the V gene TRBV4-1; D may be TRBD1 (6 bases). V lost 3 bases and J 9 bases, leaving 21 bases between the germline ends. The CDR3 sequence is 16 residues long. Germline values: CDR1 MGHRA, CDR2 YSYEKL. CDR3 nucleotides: TGCGCCAGCAGCCAGGACAGCAGGGGACTAGCAGGGCCCCAGCATTTT. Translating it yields CASSQDSRGLAGPQHF.